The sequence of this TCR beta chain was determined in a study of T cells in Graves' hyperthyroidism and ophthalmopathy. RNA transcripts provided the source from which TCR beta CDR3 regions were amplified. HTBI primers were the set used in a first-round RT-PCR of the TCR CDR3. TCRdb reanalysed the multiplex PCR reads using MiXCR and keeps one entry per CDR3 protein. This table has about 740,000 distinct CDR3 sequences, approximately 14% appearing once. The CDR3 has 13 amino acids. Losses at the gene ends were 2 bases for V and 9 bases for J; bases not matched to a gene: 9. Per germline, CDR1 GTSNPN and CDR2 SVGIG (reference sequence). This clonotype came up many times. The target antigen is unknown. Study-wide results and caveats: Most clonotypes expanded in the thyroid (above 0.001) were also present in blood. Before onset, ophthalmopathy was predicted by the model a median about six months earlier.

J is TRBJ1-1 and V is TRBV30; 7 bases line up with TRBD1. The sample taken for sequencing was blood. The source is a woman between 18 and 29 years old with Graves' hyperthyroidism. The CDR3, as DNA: TGTGCCTGGAGTATAGAACAGGGACAGCAAGCTTTCTTT. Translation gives CAWSIEQGQQAFF.